A selection of T cell receptor beta chains follows, all from one sample in a study of T cells after yellow fever vaccination. Via MiXCR, TCRdb re-called the 5' RACE reads, giving one row per CDR3 protein. The table includes around 310,000 distinct CDR3 sequences, 3% to 4.5% detected once. This sample comprised PBMCs, obtained 5 days after the yellow fever booster vaccination. Receptors originate from a man aged 18-30 years who received the YFV17D yellow fever vaccine. Both conserved end residues are part of each CDR3. Fields, in order: V gene, J gene, clone size, D gene, CDR3 protein, CDR3 DNA. D genes are given only for firm matches. Expanded clones are given a class, and other clones once, few, many or no size at all.

V gene: TRBV28; J gene: TRBJ2-1; clone size: few; D gene: TRBD1; CDR3 protein: CASGLRDRGRFSYNEQFF; CDR3 DNA: TGTGCCAGCGGTCTCCGGGACAGGGGGCGTTTCTCCTACAATGAGCAGTTCTTC
V gene: TRBV7-3; J gene: TRBJ2-1; clone size: few; D gene: TRBD2; CDR3 protein: CASSLGVAGAREQFF; CDR3 DNA: TGTGCCAGCAGCTTAGGAGTAGCGGGGGCGAGAGAGCAGTTCTTC
V gene: TRBV20-1; J gene: TRBJ2-7; clone size: many; D gene: .; CDR3 protein: CSARGRSYEQYF; CDR3 DNA: TGCAGTGCTAGGGGAAGAAGCTACGAGCAGTACTTC
V gene: TRBV7-9; J gene: TRBJ1-1; clone size: .; D gene: .; CDR3 protein: CASSSRASNTEAFF; CDR3 DNA: TGTGCCAGCAGCTCGAGGGCTTCTAACACTGAAGCTTTCTTT
V gene: TRBV20-1; J gene: TRBJ1-2; clone size: .; D gene: .; CDR3 protein: CSATARDSYGYTF; CDR3 DNA: TGCAGTGCCACTGCCCGGGACTCCTATGGCTACACCTTC
V gene: TRBV5-1; J gene: TRBJ2-5; clone size: many; D gene: .; CDR3 protein: CASSDQGPQETQYF; CDR3 DNA: TGCGCCAGCAGCGACCAGGGTCCCCAAGAGACCCAGTACTTC
V gene: TRBV12-3/TRBV12-4; J gene: TRBJ2-3; clone size: many; D gene: TRBD2; CDR3 protein: CASALGGGTDTQYF; CDR3 DNA: TGTGCCAGCGCTCTCGGGGGGGGGACAGATACGCAGTATTTT
V gene: TRBV5-1; J gene: TRBJ2-1; clone size: .; D gene: .; CDR3 protein: CASSPGTTDDQEQFF; CDR3 DNA: TGCGCCAGCAGCCCCGGGACCACGGACGATCAAGAGCAGTTCTTC
V gene: TRBV11-2; J gene: TRBJ1-5; clone size: few; D gene: .; CDR3 protein: CASSFSPSNQPQHF; CDR3 DNA: TGTGCCAGCAGCTTCAGTCCTAGCAATCAGCCCCAGCATTTT
V gene: TRBV7-9; J gene: TRBJ2-5; clone size: many; D gene: .; CDR3 protein: CASSSGRVWQGTQYF; CDR3 DNA: TGTGCCAGCAGCTCCGGCAGGGTATGGCAGGGGACCCAGTACTTC
V gene: TRBV7-2; J gene: TRBJ1-1; clone size: many; D gene: .; CDR3 protein: CASSLAGGYSNTEAFF; CDR3 DNA: TGTGCCAGCAGCTTAGCCGGGGGCTATTCGAACACTGAAGCTTTCTTT
V gene: TRBV7-2; J gene: TRBJ1-1; clone size: few; D gene: TRBD1; CDR3 protein: CASSFHRQGGFTEAFF; CDR3 DNA: TGTGCCAGCAGCTTTCACCGACAGGGCGGGTTCACTGAAGCTTTCTTT
V gene: TRBV12-3/TRBV12-4; J gene: TRBJ2-5; clone size: few; D gene: TRBD1; CDR3 protein: CASSETGGAGETQYF; CDR3 DNA: TGTGCCAGCAGCGAGACAGGGGGCGCGGGGGAGACCCAGTACTTC
V gene: TRBV25-1; J gene: TRBJ2-7; clone size: .; D gene: .; CDR3 protein: CASSESPVYEQYF; CDR3 DNA: TGTGCCAGCAGTGAATCGCCAGTCTACGAGCAGTACTTC
V gene: TRBV5-5; J gene: TRBJ1-1; clone size: many; D gene: .; CDR3 protein: CASSSPGNTEAFF; CDR3 DNA: TGTGCCAGCAGCTCTCCAGGGAACACTGAAGCTTTCTTT
V gene: TRBV6-5; J gene: TRBJ2-7; clone size: .; D gene: TRBD1; CDR3 protein: CASSYSIGTGVPEQYF; CDR3 DNA: TGTGCCAGCAGTTACTCGATAGGGACAGGGGTCCCCGAGCAGTACTTC
V gene: TRBV9; J gene: TRBJ1-4; clone size: few; D gene: .; CDR3 protein: CASSVAGATNEKLFF; CDR3 DNA: TGTGCCAGCAGCGTTGCAGGGGCGACTAATGAAAAACTGTTTTTT